This is a list of T cell receptor beta chains from one sample in a study of blood T cell repertoires in COVID-19. Libraries were prepared by immunoSEQ multiplex PCR; TCRdb keeps only in-frame clonotypes and omits some of them. The sample holds around 200,000 clones; roughly nine tenths are singletons and the top ten take less than 25%. The sequenced material came from peripheral blood. The receptors stem from a man between 65 and 85 years old with active or convalescent COVID-19. The CDR3 runs from the conserved cysteine through the conserved F or W. D genes are given only for firm matches. Only part of the rows carry a size: once, few, many, or a class if the clone is expanded.

V gene,J gene,D gene,clone size,CDR3 protein,CDR3 DNA
TRBV24-1,TRBJ2-1,.,.,CATSDLYSDNEQFF,TGTGCCACCAGTGATTTGTACTCGGACAATGAGCAGTTCTTC
TRBV29-1,TRBJ1-3,.,.,CSASGPVGNTIYF,TGCAGCGCAAGCGGGCCAGTTGGAAACACCATATATTTT
TRBV5-1,TRBJ2-1,TRBD1,.,CASSLIFRDRVINEQFF,TGCGCCAGCAGCTTGATCTTTAGGGACAGAGTAATAAATGAGCAGTTCTTC
TRBV2,TRBJ1-1,.,medium-sized,CASSGRDSISTNTEAFF,TGTGCCAGCAGTGGGCGGGACTCTATTTCCACCAACACTGAAGCTTTCTTT
TRBV4-3,TRBJ2-1,TRBD1,once,CASSQGRALDRGNEQFF,TGCGCCAGCAGCCAAGGAAGGGCACTAGACAGGGGCAATGAGCAGTTCTTC
TRBV27,TRBJ2-2,.,.,CATAGPTPTGELFF,TGTGCCACCGCGGGACCCACCCCCACCGGGGAGCTGTTTTTT
TRBV7-9,TRBJ1-2,TRBD1,.,CASSLQGALGYTF,TGTGCCAGCAGCTTACAGGGGGCGCTTGGCTACACCTTC
TRBV7-8,TRBJ2-7,TRBD1,.,CASSDRVTYEQYF,TGTGCCAGCAGCGACAGGGTAACCTACGAGCAGTACTTC
TRBV19,TRBJ2-7,TRBD2,.,CASSIKGLAAEEQYF,TGTGCCAGTAGTATCAAGGGACTAGCAGCGGAGGAGCAGTACTTC
TRBV6-5,TRBJ1-1,.,.,CASSRVPGTEAFF,TGTGCCAGCAGCCGGGTCCCTGGTACTGAAGCTTTCTTT
TRBV15,TRBJ1-1,.,.,CATSRGTANTEAFF,TGTGCCACCAGCAGAGGCACAGCGAACACTGAAGCTTTCTTT
TRBV14,TRBJ2-1,.,.,CASSPGTLAYNEQFF,TGTGCCAGCAGCCCCGGGACTCTTGCCTACAATGAGCAGTTCTTC
TRBV3-1/TRBV3-2,TRBJ2-3,.,.,CASSQDFRDTQYF,TGTGCCAGCAGCCAAGATTTCCGGGATACGCAGTATTTT
TRBV9,TRBJ1-1,.,.,CASSVALGLMNTEAFF,TGTGCCAGCAGCGTAGCCTTGGGCCTCATGAACACTGAAGCTTTCTTT
TRBV7-2,TRBJ1-3,TRBD1,.,CASSFLPGQGEVNTIYF,TGTGCCAGCAGCTTCCTCCCGGGACAGGGGGAAGTAAACACCATATATTTT
TRBV9,TRBJ1-1,.,.,CASSPLDFAEAFF,TGTGCCAGCAGCCCCCTCGACTTCGCTGAAGCTTTCTTT
TRBV6-5,TRBJ1-2,.,.,CASSSIGRPYGYTF,TGTGCCAGCAGTTCCATCGGGAGGCCGTATGGCTACACCTTC